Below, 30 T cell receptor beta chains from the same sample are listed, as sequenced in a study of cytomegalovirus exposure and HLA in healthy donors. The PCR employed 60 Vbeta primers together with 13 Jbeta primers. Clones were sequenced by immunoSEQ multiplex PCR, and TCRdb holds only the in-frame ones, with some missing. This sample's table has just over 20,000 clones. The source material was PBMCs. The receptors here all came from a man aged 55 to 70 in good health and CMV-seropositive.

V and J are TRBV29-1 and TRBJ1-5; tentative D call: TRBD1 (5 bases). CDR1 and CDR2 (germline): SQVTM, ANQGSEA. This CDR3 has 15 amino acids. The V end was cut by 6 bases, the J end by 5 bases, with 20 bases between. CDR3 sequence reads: CSVRASGGGDQPQHF. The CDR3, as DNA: TGCAGCGTCAGAGCCTCGGGGGGAGGGGATCAGCCCCAGCATTTT.

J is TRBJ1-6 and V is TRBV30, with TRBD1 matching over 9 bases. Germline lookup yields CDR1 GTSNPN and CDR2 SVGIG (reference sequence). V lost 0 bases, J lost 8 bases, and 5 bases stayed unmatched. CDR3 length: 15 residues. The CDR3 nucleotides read TGTGCCTGGAGTGTAGGTGGACAGGGGTATTCACCCCTCCACTTT. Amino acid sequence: CAWSVGGQGYSPLHF.

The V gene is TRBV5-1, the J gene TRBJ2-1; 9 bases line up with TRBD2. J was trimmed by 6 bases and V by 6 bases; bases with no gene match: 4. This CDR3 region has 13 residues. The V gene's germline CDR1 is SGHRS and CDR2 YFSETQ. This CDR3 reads CASTLAGTNEQFF. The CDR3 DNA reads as TGCGCCAGCACCCTAGCGGGAACCAATGAGCAGTTCTTC.

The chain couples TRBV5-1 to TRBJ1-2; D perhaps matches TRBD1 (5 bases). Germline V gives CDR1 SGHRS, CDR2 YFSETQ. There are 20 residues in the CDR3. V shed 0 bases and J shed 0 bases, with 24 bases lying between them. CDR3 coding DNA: TGCGCCAGCAGCTTGGGTCGGGTGGGGGGAGTCGGCAGAACTAACTATGGCTACACCTTC. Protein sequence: CASSLGRVGGVGRTNYGYTF.

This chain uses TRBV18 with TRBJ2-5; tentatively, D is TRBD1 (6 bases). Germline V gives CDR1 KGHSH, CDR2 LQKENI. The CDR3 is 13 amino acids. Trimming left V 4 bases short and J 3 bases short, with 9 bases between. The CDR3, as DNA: TGTGCCAGCTCACTAAACAGGGAAGAGACCCAGTACTTC. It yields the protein CASSLNREETQYF.

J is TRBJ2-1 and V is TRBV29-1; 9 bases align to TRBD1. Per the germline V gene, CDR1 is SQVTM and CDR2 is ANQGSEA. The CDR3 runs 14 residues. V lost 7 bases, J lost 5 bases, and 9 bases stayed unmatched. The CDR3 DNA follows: TGCAGCGCCAAGTCCGGGACAGGGAACAATGAGCAGTTCTTC. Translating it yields CSAKSGTGNNEQFF.

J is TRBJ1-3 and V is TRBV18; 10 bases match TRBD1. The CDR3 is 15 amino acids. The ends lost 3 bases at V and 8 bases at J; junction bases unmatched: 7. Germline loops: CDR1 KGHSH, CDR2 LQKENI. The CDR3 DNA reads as TGTGCCAGCTCACCCAGACAGGGGGCTCGGGACACCATATATTTT. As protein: CASSPRQGARDTIYF.

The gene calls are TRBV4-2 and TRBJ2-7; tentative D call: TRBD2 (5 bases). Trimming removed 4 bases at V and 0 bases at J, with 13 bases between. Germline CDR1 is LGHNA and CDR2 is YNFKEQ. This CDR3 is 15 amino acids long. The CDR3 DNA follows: TGTGCCAGCAGCCTGGACTTCGCGGGCTCCTACGAGCAGTACTTC. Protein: CASSLDFAGSYEQYF.

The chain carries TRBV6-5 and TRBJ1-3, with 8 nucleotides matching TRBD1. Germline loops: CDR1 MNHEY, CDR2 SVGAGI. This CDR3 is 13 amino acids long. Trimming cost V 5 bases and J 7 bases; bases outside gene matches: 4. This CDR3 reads CASSKRQGNTIYF. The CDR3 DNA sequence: TGTGCCAGCAGTAAGCGACAGGGGAACACCATATATTTT.

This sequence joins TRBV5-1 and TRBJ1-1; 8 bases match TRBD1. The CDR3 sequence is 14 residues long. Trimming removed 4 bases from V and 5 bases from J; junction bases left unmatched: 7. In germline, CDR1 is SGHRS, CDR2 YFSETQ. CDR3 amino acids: CASSVNRGGTEAFF. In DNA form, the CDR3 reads TGCGCCAGCAGCGTAAACAGGGGGGGTACTGAAGCTTTCTTT.

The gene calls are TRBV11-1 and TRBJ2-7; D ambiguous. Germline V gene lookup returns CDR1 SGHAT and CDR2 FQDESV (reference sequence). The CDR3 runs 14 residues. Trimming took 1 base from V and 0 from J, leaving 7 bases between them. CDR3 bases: TGTGCCAGCAGCTTAGAGACGGGCTCCTACGAGCAGTACTTC. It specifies CASSLETGSYEQYF.

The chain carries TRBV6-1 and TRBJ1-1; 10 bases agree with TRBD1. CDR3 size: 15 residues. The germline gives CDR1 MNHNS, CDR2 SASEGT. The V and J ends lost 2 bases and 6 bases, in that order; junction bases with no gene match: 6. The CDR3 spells CASSERQGARPEAFF. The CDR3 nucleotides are TGTGCCAGCAGTGAAAGACAGGGGGCGAGGCCTGAAGCTTTCTTT.

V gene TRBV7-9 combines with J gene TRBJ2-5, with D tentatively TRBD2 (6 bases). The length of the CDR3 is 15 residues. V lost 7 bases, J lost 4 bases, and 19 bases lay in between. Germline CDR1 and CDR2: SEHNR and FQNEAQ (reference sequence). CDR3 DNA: TGTGCCAGCACCGAGGGAGGAAAGTATAGAGAGACCCAGTACTTC. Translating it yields CASTEGGKYRETQYF.

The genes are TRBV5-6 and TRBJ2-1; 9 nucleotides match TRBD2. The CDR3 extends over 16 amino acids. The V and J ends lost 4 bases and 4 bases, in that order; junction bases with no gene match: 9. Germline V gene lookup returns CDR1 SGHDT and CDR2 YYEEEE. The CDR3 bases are TGTGCCAGCAGCCGGAGGACTAGCGTACAATACAATGAGCAGTTCTTC. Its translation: CASSRRTSVQYNEQFF.

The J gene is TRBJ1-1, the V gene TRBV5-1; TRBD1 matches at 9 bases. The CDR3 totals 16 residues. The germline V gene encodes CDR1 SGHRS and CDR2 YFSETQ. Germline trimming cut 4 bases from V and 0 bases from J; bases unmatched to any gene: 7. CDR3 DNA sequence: TGCGCCAGCAGCGAGGGGACAGGGTGGGTGAACACTGAAGCTTTCTTT. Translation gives CASSEGTGWVNTEAFF.

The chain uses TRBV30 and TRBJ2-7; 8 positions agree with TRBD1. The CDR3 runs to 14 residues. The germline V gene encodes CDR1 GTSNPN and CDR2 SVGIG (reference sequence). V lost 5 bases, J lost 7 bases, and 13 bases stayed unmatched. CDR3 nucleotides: TGTGCCTGGGCGCCTCCGGGACAGGCTCGGGAGCAGTACTTC. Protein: CAWAPPGQAREQYF. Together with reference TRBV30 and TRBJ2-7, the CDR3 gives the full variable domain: SQTIHQWPATLVQPVGSPLSLECTVEGTSNPNLYWYRQAAGRGLQLLFYSVGIGQISSEVPQNLSASRPQDRQFILSSKKLLLSDSGFYLCAWAPPGQAREQYFGPGTRLTVT.

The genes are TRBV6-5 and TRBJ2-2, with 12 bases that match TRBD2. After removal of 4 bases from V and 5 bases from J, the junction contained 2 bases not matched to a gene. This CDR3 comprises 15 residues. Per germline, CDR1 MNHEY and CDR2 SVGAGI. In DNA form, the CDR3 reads TGTGCCAGCAGTTGGACTAGCGGGGCGACCGGGGAGCTGTTTTTT. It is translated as CASSWTSGATGELFF.

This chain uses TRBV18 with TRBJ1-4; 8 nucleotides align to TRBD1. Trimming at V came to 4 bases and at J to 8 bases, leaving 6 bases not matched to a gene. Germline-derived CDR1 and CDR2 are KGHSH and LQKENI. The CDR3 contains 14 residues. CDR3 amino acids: CASSQDRGDEKLFF. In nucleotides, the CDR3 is TGTGCCAGCTCACAAGACAGGGGAGACGAAAAACTGTTTTTT.

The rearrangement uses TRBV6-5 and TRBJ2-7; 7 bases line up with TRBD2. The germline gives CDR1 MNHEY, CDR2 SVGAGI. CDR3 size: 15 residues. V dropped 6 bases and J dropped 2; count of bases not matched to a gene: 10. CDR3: CASSRSAAGTYEQYF. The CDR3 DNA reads TGTGCCAGCAGCAGATCTGCAGCGGGAACCTACGAGCAGTACTTC.

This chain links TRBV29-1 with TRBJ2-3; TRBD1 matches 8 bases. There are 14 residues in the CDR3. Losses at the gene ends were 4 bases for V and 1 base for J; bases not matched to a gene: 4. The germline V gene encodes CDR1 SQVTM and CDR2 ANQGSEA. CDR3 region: CSVGKGQGTDTQYF. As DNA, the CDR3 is TGCAGCGTTGGCAAGGGACAGGGCACAGATACGCAGTATTTT.

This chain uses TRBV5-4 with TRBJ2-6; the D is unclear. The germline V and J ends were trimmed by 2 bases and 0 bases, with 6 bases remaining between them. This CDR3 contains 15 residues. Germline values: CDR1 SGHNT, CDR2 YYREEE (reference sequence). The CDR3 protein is CASSFESSGANVLTF. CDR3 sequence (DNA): TGTGCCAGCAGCTTCGAGTCCTCTGGGGCCAACGTCCTGACTTTC. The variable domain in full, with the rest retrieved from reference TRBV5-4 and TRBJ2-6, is ETGVTQSPTHLIKTRGQQVTLRCSSQSGHNTVSWYQQALGQGPQFIFQYYREEENGRGNFPPRFSGLQFPNYSSELNVNALELDDSALYLCASSFESSGANVLTFGAGSRLTVL.

The CDR3 spells CASSQEQGYGYTF. The CDR3 coding sequence is TGTGCCAGCAGCCAAGAACAGGGCTATGGCTACACCTTC. The gene calls are TRBV4-2 and TRBJ1-2; the D gene is possibly TRBD1 (6 bases). V was pared by 0 bases and J by 4 bases, with 6 bases between. Germline CDR1 LGHNA, CDR2 YNFKEQ. The CDR3 is made up of 13 amino acids.

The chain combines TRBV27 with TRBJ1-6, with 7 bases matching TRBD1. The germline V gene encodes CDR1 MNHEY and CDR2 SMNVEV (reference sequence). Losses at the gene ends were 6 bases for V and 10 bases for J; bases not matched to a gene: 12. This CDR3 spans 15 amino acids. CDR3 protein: CASSPQQGKRSPLHF. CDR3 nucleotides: TGTGCCAGCAGCCCCCAACAGGGGAAACGGTCACCCCTCCACTTT.

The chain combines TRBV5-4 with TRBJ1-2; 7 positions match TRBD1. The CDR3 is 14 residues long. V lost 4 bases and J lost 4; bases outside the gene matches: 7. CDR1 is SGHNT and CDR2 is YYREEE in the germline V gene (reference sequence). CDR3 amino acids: CASSPGGTVYGYTF. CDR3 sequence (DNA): TGTGCCAGCAGCCCGGGGGGGACAGTCTATGGCTACACCTTC.

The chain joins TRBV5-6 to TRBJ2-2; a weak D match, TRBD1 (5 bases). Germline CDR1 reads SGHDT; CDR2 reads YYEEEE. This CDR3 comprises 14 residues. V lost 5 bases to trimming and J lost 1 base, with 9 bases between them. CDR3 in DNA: TGTGCCAGCAGACCTCAGGGGAACACCGGGGAGCTGTTTTTT. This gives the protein CASRPQGNTGELFF.

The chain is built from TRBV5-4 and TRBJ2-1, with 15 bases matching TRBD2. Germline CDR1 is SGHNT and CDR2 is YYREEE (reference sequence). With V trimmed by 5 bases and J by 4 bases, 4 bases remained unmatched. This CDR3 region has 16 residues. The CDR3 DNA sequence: TGTGCCAGCAGTTCGGGACTAGCGGGAGGTTACAATGAGCAGTTCTTC. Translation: CASSSGLAGGYNEQFF.

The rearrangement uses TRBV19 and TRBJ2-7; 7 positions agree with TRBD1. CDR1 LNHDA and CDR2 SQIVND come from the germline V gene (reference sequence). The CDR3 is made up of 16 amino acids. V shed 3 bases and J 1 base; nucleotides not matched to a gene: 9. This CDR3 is CASSIRTGIRSYEQYF. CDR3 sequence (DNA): TGTGCCAGTAGTATCCGGACAGGTATCCGATCCTACGAGCAGTACTTC. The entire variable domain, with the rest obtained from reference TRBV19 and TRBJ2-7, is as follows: DGGITQSPKYLFRKEGQNVTLSCEQNLNHDAMYWYRQDPGQGLRLIYYSQIVNDFQKGDIAEGYSVSREKKESFPLTVTSAQKNPTAFYLCASSIRTGIRSYEQYFGPGTRLTVT.

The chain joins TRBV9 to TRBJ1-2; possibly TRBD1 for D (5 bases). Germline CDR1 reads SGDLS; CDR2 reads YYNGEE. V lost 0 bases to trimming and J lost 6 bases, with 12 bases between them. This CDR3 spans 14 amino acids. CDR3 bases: TGTGCCAGCAGCGTAGCGGGGGAGATGAATGGCTACACCTTC. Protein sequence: CASSVAGEMNGYTF.

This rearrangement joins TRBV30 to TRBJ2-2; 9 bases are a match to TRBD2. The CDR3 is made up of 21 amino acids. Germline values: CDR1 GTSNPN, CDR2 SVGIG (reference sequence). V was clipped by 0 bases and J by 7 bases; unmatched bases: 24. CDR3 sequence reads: CAWSVRRKVISWREGNGELFF. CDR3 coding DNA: TGTGCCTGGAGTGTACGGAGGAAGGTTATATCTTGGCGGGAGGGAAACGGGGAGCTGTTTTTT.

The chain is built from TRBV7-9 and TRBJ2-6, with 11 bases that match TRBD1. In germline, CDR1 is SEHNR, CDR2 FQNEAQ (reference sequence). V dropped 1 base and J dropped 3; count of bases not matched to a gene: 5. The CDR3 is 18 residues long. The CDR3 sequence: CASSLVPGQGVGANVLTF. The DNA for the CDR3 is TGTGCCAGCAGCTTAGTTCCGGGACAGGGGGTTGGGGCCAACGTCCTGACTTTC.